A single sample gave rise to the 16 T cell receptor beta chains below, sequenced in a study of beta chain features in type 1 diabetes. The investigators reverse transcribed all of the isolated RNA, so they sequenced expressed TCRB transcripts. The assay was immunoSEQ multiplex PCR, and TCRdb's table has in-frame clones only and misses some. The table lists around 500,000 clones, 10% to 12% of them singletons. The sequencing sample was made of naive CD4+ T cells from blood. These receptors came from a woman between 18 and 30 years old in good health.

This clone was found a few times. V gene TRBV30 combines with J gene TRBJ2-5; D could derive from TRBD1 or TRBD2 (5 bases each). CDR3 length equals 12 residues. Germline assignment: CDR1 GTSNPN and CDR2 SVGIG (reference sequence). V was trimmed by 2 bases and J by 4 bases, leaving 8 bases between them. The CDR3 loop reads CAWSLRGETQYF. CDR3 bases: TGTGCCTGGAGTTTGAGGGGAGAGACCCAGTACTTC. The full variable domain, in which reference TRBV30 and TRBJ2-5 provide the parts outside the CDR3, is SQTIHQWPATLVQPVGSPLSLECTVEGTSNPNLYWYRQAAGRGLQLLFYSVGIGQISSEVPQNLSASRPQDRQFILSSKKLLLSDSGFYLCAWSLRGETQYFGPGTRLLVL.

This clone was seen a handful of times. This rearrangement joins TRBV7-2 to TRBJ2-3; D may be TRBD1 (5 bases). Trimming left V 3 bases short and J 1 base short, with 20 bases between. This CDR3 contains 18 residues. The V gene's germline CDR1 is SGHTA and CDR2 FQGNSA. The CDR3 sequence: CASSFPSPGPRGTDTQYF. CDR3 coding DNA: TGTGCCAGCAGCTTCCCATCCCCAGGGCCCCGGGGCACAGATACGCAGTATTTT. Complete variable domain (other parts from reference TRBV7-2 and TRBJ2-3): GAGVSQSPSNKVTEKGKDVELRCDPISGHTALYWYRQSLGQGLEFLIYFQGNSAPDKSGLPSDRFSAERTGGSVSTLTIQRTQQEDSAVYLCASSFPSPGPRGTDTQYFGPGTRLTVL.

This clone was counted a few times. The chain combines TRBV4-2 with TRBJ1-3; the D is unclear. V dropped 1 base and J dropped 5 bases, with 6 bases sitting between them. This CDR3 spans 13 amino acids. The germline V gene encodes CDR1 LGHNA and CDR2 YNFKEQ. The CDR3 loop is CASSQGGRNTIYF. The CDR3 DNA sequence: TGTGCCAGCAGCCAAGGAGGCCGAAACACCATATATTTT.

The sample holds a few counts of this clone. This chain connects TRBV18 to TRBJ2-7; 11 positions match TRBD2. V was pared by 2 bases and J by 3 bases, with 0 bases of the junction left unmatched. In germline, CDR1 is KGHSH, CDR2 LQKENI. There are 14 residues in the CDR3. The CDR3 reads CASSPTSGSYEQYF. For the CDR3, the DNA is TGTGCCAGCTCACCAACTAGCGGGAGCTACGAGCAGTACTTC.

There are a few counts of this clone. The chain uses TRBV9 and TRBJ2-7; D uncertain. Germline CDR1 reads SGDLS; CDR2 reads YYNGEE. The CDR3 extends over 14 amino acids. Trimming cost V 2 bases and J 5 bases, with 14 bases left between them. The CDR3 protein is CASSVGPARDEQYF. CDR3 nucleotides: TGTGCCAGCAGCGTCGGGCCCGCTCGGGACGAGCAGTACTTC.

The rearrangement uses TRBV2 and TRBJ2-1; 12 nucleotides match TRBD2. CDR3 size: 14 residues. V dropped 10 bases and J dropped 6; count of bases not matched to a gene: 7. Germline V gene data show CDR1 as SNHLY and CDR2 as FYNNEI. CDR3 bases: TGTGCCACGCGGGCGACTAGCGGGAGCAATGAGCAGTTCTTC. Translated: CATRATSGSNEQFF.

This clone has only a few counts. The J gene is TRBJ1-2, the V gene TRBV9; the D is unclear. Germline values: CDR1 SGDLS, CDR2 YYNGEE. This CDR3 region has 13 residues. V gave up 0 bases and J gave up 8 bases, with 11 bases separating them. The CDR3 coding sequence is TGTGCCAGCAGCGTAGTTGTGGGAGGAGGCTACACCTTC. Protein sequence: CASSVVVGGGYTF.

This clone showed up just a few times. The chain links TRBV7-2 to TRBJ2-3; D might be TRBD2 (5 bases). Trimming stripped 1 base from V and 5 bases from J, with 13 bases between. The CDR3 is 15 amino acids. Germline V CDR1 and CDR2: SGHTA, FQGNSA. The CDR3 sequence: CASSLVRAGGDTQYF. The CDR3 coding sequence is TGTGCCAGCAGCTTAGTACGGGCGGGCGGAGATACGCAGTATTTT.

The rearrangement links TRBV4-3 to TRBJ1-5; TRBD1 agrees at 8 bases. Trimming took 0 bases from V and 4 from J; bases not matched to a gene: 5. Per germline, CDR1 LGHNA and CDR2 YSLEER. The CDR3 covers 16 residues. The CDR3: CASSQERTGTNQPQHF. CDR3 nucleotide sequence: TGCGCCAGCAGCCAAGAGAGGACAGGGACTAATCAGCCCCAGCATTTT.

The chain combines TRBV23-1 with TRBJ2-6, with D unclear. TRBV23-1 is marked as an open reading frame, function uncertain. The V gene lost 10 bases and the J gene lost 7 bases, with 29 bases spanning the gap. CDR3 size: 18 residues. The CDR3 loop is CAMRRTAWTEARANVLTF. The CDR3 DNA follows: TGCGCCATGAGACGAACAGCCTGGACCGAGGCTCGCGCCAACGTCCTGACTTTC.

The rearrangement links TRBV9 to TRBJ2-3, with 10 bases that match TRBD2. Germline CDR1 SGDLS, CDR2 YYNGEE. The CDR3 is made up of 17 amino acids. The junction had 9 bases not matched to a gene; V was cut back by 0 bases and J by 5 bases. The CDR3 sequence: CASSVVGLAGVVDTQYF. CDR3 in DNA: TGTGCCAGCAGCGTAGTGGGCCTAGCGGGAGTTGTAGATACGCAGTATTTT.

The chain has TRBV28 and TRBJ2-6; D might be TRBD1 (5 bases). Trimming took 6 bases from V and 0 from J, leaving 9 bases between them. The length of the CDR3 is 15 residues. CDR1 and CDR2 (germline): MDHEN, SYDVKM. The CDR3 DNA is TGTGCCAGCAGCTCTAGGGGCTCTGGGGCCAACGTCCTGACTTTC. This encodes CASSSRGSGANVLTF.

This chain connects TRBV18 to TRBJ1-1; the D is unclear. The CDR3 loop spans 14 amino acids. V lost 3 bases and J lost 1, with 9 bases in between. CDR1 KGHSH and CDR2 LQKENI come from the germline V gene. As DNA, the CDR3 is TGTGCCAGCTCACCGGCACTGAAGAACACTGAAGCTTTCTTT. It encodes CASSPALKNTEAFF.

This sequence joins TRBV6-5 and TRBJ1-2, with 9 bases aligning to TRBD1. This CDR3 contains 13 residues. Germline V CDR1 and CDR2: MNHEY, SVGAGI. Unmatched junction bases numbered 5, after V lost 6 bases and J lost 6 bases. The CDR3 nucleotides read TGTGCCAGCAGAAGGGGACAGGGAGATGGCTACACCTTC. This encodes CASRRGQGDGYTF.

The genes are TRBV7-3 and TRBJ2-1; 15 bases match TRBD2. Trimming cost V 5 bases and J 9 bases; bases outside gene matches: 5. CDR3 length: 15 residues. Germline CDR1 is SGHTA and CDR2 is FQGTGA. CDR3 sequence reads: CASSRGLAGGGEQFF. CDR3 DNA sequence: TGTGCCAGCAGCCGGGGACTAGCGGGAGGTGGTGAGCAGTTCTTC.

This chain uses TRBV28 with TRBJ2-2; D remains unclear. V lost 6 bases to trimming and J lost 6 bases, with 11 bases between them. In germline, CDR1 is MDHEN, CDR2 SYDVKM. The CDR3 has 13 amino acids. CDR3 in DNA: TGTGCCAGCAGCTACAGCGTTCCCGGGGAGCTGTTTTTT. Its translation: CASSYSVPGELFF.